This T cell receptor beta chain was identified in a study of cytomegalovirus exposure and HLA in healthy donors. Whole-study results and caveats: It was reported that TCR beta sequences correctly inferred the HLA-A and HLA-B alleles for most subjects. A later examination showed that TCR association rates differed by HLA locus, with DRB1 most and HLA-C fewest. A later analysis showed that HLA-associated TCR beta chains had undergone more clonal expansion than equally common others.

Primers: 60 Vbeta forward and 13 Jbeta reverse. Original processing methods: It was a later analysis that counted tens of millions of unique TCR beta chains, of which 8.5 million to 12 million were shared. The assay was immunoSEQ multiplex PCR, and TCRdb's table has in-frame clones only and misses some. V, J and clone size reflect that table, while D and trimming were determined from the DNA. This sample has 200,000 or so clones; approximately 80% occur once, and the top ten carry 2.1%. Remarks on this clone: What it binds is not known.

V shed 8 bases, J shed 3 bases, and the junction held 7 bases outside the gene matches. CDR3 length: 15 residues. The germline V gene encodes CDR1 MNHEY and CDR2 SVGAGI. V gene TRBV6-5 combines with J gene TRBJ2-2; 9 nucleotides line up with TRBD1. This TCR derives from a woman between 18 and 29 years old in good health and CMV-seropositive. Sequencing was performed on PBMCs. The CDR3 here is CASGPGTGYTGELFF. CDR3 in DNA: TGTGCCAGCGGCCCCGGGACAGGGTACACCGGGGAGCTGTTTTTT.